This T cell receptor (beta chain) stems from a study of blood T cells in healthy people across ages. Turning to the study itself: About one barcoded beta molecule was captured per two T cells (by template switching). The study, taken as a whole, reports: Diversity estimates drawn from one million T cells were deemed underestimates.

The CDR3 consists of 17 residues. Germline CDR1 and CDR2: DFQATT and SNEGSKA (reference sequence). V lost 1 base and J lost 0, with 13 bases in between. With a J-beta primer mix and a sample-barcoded 5' primer, a second PCR ran about 6 to 11 cycles. With 12 random nucleotides, a template-switch adaptor tagged each individual cDNA molecule. TCRdb reprocessed the 5' RACE reads with MiXCR, giving one entry per CDR3 protein. Of about 290,000 distinct CDR3 sequences listed, less than 30% were seen once; the top ten hold 25% to 30%. As regards this clonotype: What it recognizes is unknown.

Each sample used at least 6 million PBMCs. Material for sequencing was blood. This TCR derives from a woman between 65 and 79 years old in good health. This chain uses TRBV20-1 with TRBJ2-6, with D hard to call. CDR3 amino acids: CSARAPLGVSGANVLTF. CDR3 coding DNA: TGCAGTGCTAGAGCTCCCCTCGGTGTCTCTGGGGCCAACGTCCTGACTTTC.